What follows describes a single TCR beta chain. The germline V gene encodes CDR1 SEHNR and CDR2 FQNEAQ (reference sequence). The CDR3 is 14 amino acids. V gave up 5 bases and J gave up 2 bases, with 13 bases separating them. Constant-segment primers were used for 5'RACE, and the resulting TCR alpha and TCR beta cDNA libraries carried sample barcodes and UMIs. TCRdb called the 5' RACE reads again in MiXCR, with one record for every CDR3 protein. The data show more than 150,000 distinct CDR3 sequences, roughly 20% seen once. The record originates from a study of T-cell memory formation after mild COVID-19. Study as a whole: TCR clusters were mostly confined to one donor each.

The genes are TRBV7-9 and TRBJ2-7, with a tentative D call TRBD1 (6 bases). Sequenced sample: PBMCs or a T cell subset sorted from them (not recorded which). The source is a man aged 18 to 35 who had mild COVID-19 (a few samples of this study predate the infection). Cell type and time point are not known. The CDR3, as DNA: TGTGCCAGCAGCGTTGGACAGTTGGCCTACGAGCAGTACTTC. As protein: CASSVGQLAYEQYF.